These T cell receptor beta chains were read from a single sample in a study of T cells after yellow fever vaccination. MiXCR was run by TCRdb on the 5' RACE reads, yielding one entry per CDR3 protein. This table has 40,000 to 55,000 distinct CDR3 sequences, 6.6% appearing once. The sequencing here drew on CD8+ T cells not binding an NS4B(214-222) dextramer, sorted from PBMCs, taken roughly 45 days after the first yellow fever vaccination. Receptors originate from a man aged 18 to 30 who received the YFV17D yellow fever vaccine. Both conserved end residues are part of each CDR3. A D gene is named only where the DNA matches it firmly. Clone size is shown for a subset of rows, as once, few, many or a class of expanded clone.

V	J	D	size	CDR3	DNA
TRBV4-3	TRBJ1-5	TRBD1	.	CASSPGRTGNQRQHF	TGCGCCAGCAGCCCTGGGCGGACAGGGAATCAGCGCCAGCATTTT
TRBV10-3	TRBJ1-1	TRBD1	many	CAMGQGSRTEAFF	TGTGCCATGGGACAGGGGAGTCGTACTGAAGCTTTCTTT
TRBV5-1	TRBJ1-1	.	.	CASSFTRRANTEAFF	TGCGCCAGCAGCTTTACCCGTAGGGCGAACACTGAAGCTTTCTTT
TRBV6-5	TRBJ2-4	.	few	CASSYSTVGADIQYF	TGTGCCAGCAGTTACTCTACCGTGGGGGCGGACATTCAGTACTTC
TRBV2	TRBJ2-1	.	few	CASRRLAVRGNEQFF	TGTGCCAGCAGAAGGCTAGCAGTCCGCGGGAATGAGCAGTTCTTC
TRBV4-2	TRBJ2-1	.	many	CASSQDMGEGNEQFF	TGTGCCAGCAGCCAAGATATGGGGGAAGGCAATGAGCAGTTCTTC
TRBV6-5	TRBJ1-5	.	many	CASSYAGNQPQHF	TGTGCCAGCAGCTACGCCGGCAATCAGCCCCAGCATTTT
TRBV6-6	TRBJ1-1	.	many	CASSYDIEAFF	TGTGCCAGCAGTTATGACATTGAAGCTTTCTTT
TRBV5-1	TRBJ2-3	.	.	CASRFNADTQYF	TGCGCCAGCAGATTTAATGCAGATACGCAGTATTTT
TRBV6-6	TRBJ1-5	.	few	CASSYPGQPQHF	TGTGCCAGCAGTTACCCGGGTCAGCCCCAGCATTTT